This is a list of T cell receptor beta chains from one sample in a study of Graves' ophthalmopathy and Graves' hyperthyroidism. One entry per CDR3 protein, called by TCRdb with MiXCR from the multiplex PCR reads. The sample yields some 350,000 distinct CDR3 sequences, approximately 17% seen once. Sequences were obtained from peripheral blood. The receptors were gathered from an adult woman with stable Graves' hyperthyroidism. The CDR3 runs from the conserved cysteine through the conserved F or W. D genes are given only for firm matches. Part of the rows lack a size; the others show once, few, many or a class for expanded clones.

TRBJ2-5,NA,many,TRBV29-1,TGCAGCGTTGTTGGCAGGGTGGAGACCCAGTACTTC,CSVVGRVETQYF
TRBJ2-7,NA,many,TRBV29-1,TGCAGCGTTGCCACCGGGACAACCTCCTACGAGCAGTACTTC,CSVATGTTSYEQYF
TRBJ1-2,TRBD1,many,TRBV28,TGTGCCGCCGCCGGGACAGTTAACTATGGCTACACCTTC,CAAAGTVNYGYTF
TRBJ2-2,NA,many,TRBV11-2,TGTGCCAGCAGCTCACCCAGGGGCCGGAACACCGGGGAGCTGTTTTTT,CASSSPRGRNTGELFF
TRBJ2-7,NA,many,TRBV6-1,TGTGCCAGCAGTGAATTGGGGGACGGCTCCTACGAGCAGTACTTC,CASSELGDGSYEQYF
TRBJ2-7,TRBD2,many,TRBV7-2,TGTGCCAGCAGCTTCAAAGCTAGCGGGAGAGGCCAGTACTACTACTACGAGCAGTACTTC,CASSFKASGRGQYYYYEQYF
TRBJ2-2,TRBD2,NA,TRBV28,TGTGCCAGCATTCCCCGACTAGCGGGAGTAACCGGGGAGCTGTTTTTT,CASIPRLAGVTGELFF
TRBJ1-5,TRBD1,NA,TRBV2,TGTGCCAGCAGTGATTGGAAGGACAGGGGGCATCAGCCCCAGCATTTT,CASSDWKDRGHQPQHF
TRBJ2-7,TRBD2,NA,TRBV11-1,TGTGCCAGCAGCCGCCCATCGATACTAGCGGGAGCCCGCGAGCAGTACTTC,CASSRPSILAGAREQYF
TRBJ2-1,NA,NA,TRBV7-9,TGTGCCAGCAGTCAAGTAGTCGATGAGCAGTTCTTC,CASSQVVDEQFF
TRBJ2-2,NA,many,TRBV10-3,TGTGCCATCAACAATGGTGCCGGGGAGCTGTTTTTT,CAINNGAGELFF
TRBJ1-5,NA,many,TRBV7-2,TGTGCCAGCAGCTTAGTAGGGAAAAATCAGCCCCAGCATTTT,CASSLVGKNQPQHF
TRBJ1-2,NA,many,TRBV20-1,TGCAGTGCTACCCCCCCACAGGGTTTATATGGCTACACCTTC,CSATPPQGLYGYTF
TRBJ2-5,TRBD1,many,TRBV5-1,TGCGCCAGCAGCTTGGAGGGACAGGGATATGAGACCCAGTACTTC,CASSLEGQGYETQYF
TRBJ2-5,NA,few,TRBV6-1,TGTGCCAGCGATAAAGAGGCATCGCCCCAAGAGACCCAGTACTTC,CASDKEASPQETQYF
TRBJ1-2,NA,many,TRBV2,TGTGCCAGCAGGACAGGCGGTGGCTACACCTTC,CASRTGGGYTF
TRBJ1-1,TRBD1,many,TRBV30,TGTGCCTGGAGTGTAGACAGGGCCGACACTGAAGCTTTCTTT,CAWSVDRADTEAFF
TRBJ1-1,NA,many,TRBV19,TGTGCCAGTACCCCGGGCCCGACCGGGAACACTGAAGCTTTCTTT,CASTPGPTGNTEAFF
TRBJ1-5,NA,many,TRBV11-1,TGTGCCAGCAGCCAACTACCCACCGGGCCATTCTATAGCAATCAGCCCCAGCATTTT,CASSQLPTGPFYSNQPQHF
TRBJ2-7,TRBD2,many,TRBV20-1,TGCAGTGCTAGTACCCTAGCGGGAGGTAGCTACGAGCAGTACTTC,CSASTLAGGSYEQYF
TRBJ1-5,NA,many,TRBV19,TGTGCCAGTCACTATGCCGCCCGGGGGAGCAATCAGCCCCAGCATTTT,CASHYAARGSNQPQHF
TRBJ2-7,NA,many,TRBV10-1,TGCGCCAGCAGTGAGGAATATAGGCAGTACTTC,CASSEEYRQYF
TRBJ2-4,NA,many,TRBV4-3,TGCGCCAGCAGCCAAGATATGGCGTCAGAAAACATTCAGTACTTC,CASSQDMASENIQYF
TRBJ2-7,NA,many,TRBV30,TGTGCCTGGAGTGTACTTGGACATTCAGGGGAGCAGTACTTC,CAWSVLGHSGEQYF
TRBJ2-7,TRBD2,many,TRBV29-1,TGCAGCGTTGGGGGTCCGACTAGCGGGAGTTACGAGCAGTACTTC,CSVGGPTSGSYEQYF
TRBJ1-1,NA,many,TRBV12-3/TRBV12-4,NA,CASSRVGLGSFF
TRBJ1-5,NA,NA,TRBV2,TGTGCCGGTAGACAGAAACTCAATCAGCCCCAGCATTTT,CAGRQKLNQPQHF
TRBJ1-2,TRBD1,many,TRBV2,TGTGCCAGCAGTGAGGACGACAGGGTAGGGCATGGCTACACCTTC,CASSEDDRVGHGYTF
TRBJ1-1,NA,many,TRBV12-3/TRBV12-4,TGTGCCAGCATCGTACTGGAGGCAGGCACTGAAGCTTTCTTT,CASIVLEAGTEAFF
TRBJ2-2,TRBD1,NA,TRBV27,TGTGCCAGCAGTTGGCATAGGGACAGGGGGCTTGGGATCGACACCGGGGAGCTGTTTTTT,CASSWHRDRGLGIDTGELFF
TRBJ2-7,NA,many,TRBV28,TGTGCCAGCAGTTCCCTAGCGAGAGCCTACGAGCAGTACTTC,CASSSLARAYEQYF
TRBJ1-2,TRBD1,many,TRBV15,TGTGCCACCAGCAGCGAGACAGGGGTGGGCTATGGCTACACCTTC,CATSSETGVGYGYTF
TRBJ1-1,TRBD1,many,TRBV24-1,TGTGCCACCAGTGACGGACAGGGGGGATTTGCCGATGAAGCTTTCTTT,CATSDGQGGFADEAFF
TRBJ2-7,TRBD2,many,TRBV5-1,TGCGCCAGCAGCACCGGGACTAGTCATACGCAGCAGTACTTC,CASSTGTSHTQQYF
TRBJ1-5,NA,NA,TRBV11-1,TGTGCCAGCAGCGCGACCTTTGACTTCAATAGCAATCAGCCCCAGCATTTT,CASSATFDFNSNQPQHF